This T cell receptor beta chain was retrieved from a study of early stage breast cancer tumors (dated by TCRdb to about 2017). Notes on the research overall: Of the roughly 15 invasive breast tumors, about a dozen were found to be estrogen receptor-positive, progesterone receptor-positive and HER2-negative. Of the approximately twelve ER+/PR+/HER2- tumors, eight were classified as invasive ductal carcinomas and four as invasive lobular carcinomas. The samples as a whole yielded some 2,700,000 detected templates, corresponding to around 1,100,000 unique clonotypes. A read coverage of roughly 10-fold per sample was achieved on average. Broader findings and caveats from the paper: The small cohort size prevented analysis by tumor subtype. Repertoires from blood and normal breast were more alike than repertoires from blood and tumor, and in about 90% of the 16 patients, comparing each tissue with blood separated tumor from normal. Tumors showed roughly 2.3-fold higher T cell density and higher clonality than adjacent normal breast tissue. Bulk genomic DNA sequencing of unsorted cells missed chain pairing and functional markers such as CD4, CD8 and FOXP3. Enriched TCRB sequences shared across patients were found to be mostly commonly generated sequences that were unlikely to play an important role in the tumor microenvironment.

Looking up the germline V gene (reference sequence) yields CDR1 LNHDA and CDR2 SQIVND. The CDR3 sequence holds 13 residues, the cysteine and phenylalanine included. This entry keeps only the CDR3 DNA: 39 bases, framed from base 1. V drops 7 bases and J drops 0 bases, leaving 7 bases in between. Each sample was amplified in two independent genomic DNA replicates, using 0.5 to 0.65 ug for blood and 1.5 ug for tumor or normal breast. TCRB sequencing of genomic DNA was carried out with the ImmunoSeq Intro kit according to the manufacturer's instructions. Multiplex PCR ran about 31 cycles with proprietary primers and spike-in control sequences for absolute quantification. Single-end 150-bp reads were used to sequence an 87-bp fragment spanning the CDR3 plus the flanking V and J genes. Each lane of an Illumina MiSeq running version 3.0 chemistry carried seven multiplexed samples, with two replicates apiece. As for how the authors treated the data: The vendor's proprietary pipeline processed the raw data and merged both replicates into a single result for each sample. A clonotype was defined as productive rearrangements that share the same V-gene family, CDR3 amino acid sequence and J-gene segment. Clonality was calculated as 1 minus the normalized Shannon entropy (Pielou evenness) of TCRB abundances. To estimate T cell density, the total number of templates was divided by the number of input cells, which was inferred from the amount of DNA input. Recon with default parameters was used to estimate total repertoire diversity and clonality. A clonotype was considered tumor-enriched if its abundance in tumor exceeded 0.1% and was at least 32-fold higher than its abundance in normal breast. TCRdb took this table from immuneACCESS and kept in-frame rearrangements with V and J called. Such tables lack part of the clones; where checked against another copy, unresolved V genes explain under half of the gap, and the rest is unexplained. The V and J calls and clone size were taken over from that table, and D and trimming were inferred from the DNA. Within this sample are fewer than 50,000 clones, with around two thirds of them counted one time only. Around 6.7% of the sample goes to the ten largest clones.

In regard to this clone: Its antigen has not been determined. The record has no base qualities; no much larger clone is one base away.

The study profiled bulk TCR beta-chain repertoires in matched peripheral blood, tumor and adjacent normal breast tissue taken from about 15 patients with early-stage breast cancer. Before surgery, roughly 4.5-11 mL of whole blood was collected in EDTA tubes and processed within 2 hours. Ficoll-Paque centrifugation in SepMate-50 tubes was used to isolate peripheral blood mononuclear cells. PBMCs were cryopreserved in around 90% FBS with about 10% DMSO in aliquots of roughly 1.9 to 4.5 million cells and stored in liquid nitrogen. The Qiagen AllPrep DNA/RNA Mini kit was used for genomic DNA extraction.

This clonotype originated in a person aged 45 to 60 with breast cancer. Material: blood. This chain is built from TRBV19 and TRBJ1-5; no confident D gene assignment can be made. The CDR3 is CASNKYSNQPQHF. DNA sequence: TGTGCCAGTAATAAATATAGCAATCAGCCCCAGCATTTT.